The entry below gives a single TCR beta chain sequence along with its context. The entry originates in a study of blood T cell repertoires in COVID-19. Background on the study: Collection of acute and convalescent COVID-19 samples took place in the United States, Italy and Spain.

Repertoires were generated with immunoSEQ multiplex PCR, while TCRdb's copy carries only in-frame clones and drops some. The sample lists over 110,000 clones; roughly 85% were seen once. Germline V CDR1 and CDR2: SGHVS, FQNEAQ. Trimming stripped 3 bases from V and 4 bases from J, with 9 bases between. This CDR3 contains 13 residues. V and J are TRBV7-8 and TRBJ1-2; no definite D call. The receptor's source is a man in his 60s with acute or convalescent COVID-19. Specimen: peripheral blood. The CDR3 protein is CASSFPQSYGYTF. The CDR3, as DNA: TGTGCCAGCAGCTTTCCACAGTCCTATGGCTACACCTTC. Variable domain in full (rest from reference TRBV7-8 and TRBJ1-2): GAGVSQSPRYKVAKRGQDVALRCDPISGHVSLFWYQQALGQGPEFLTYFQNEAQLDKSGLPSDRFFAERPEGSVSTLKIQRTQQEDSAVYLCASSFPQSYGYTFGSGTRLTVV.